The rows below give T cell receptor beta chains drawn from one sample of a study of spatial heterogeneity in lung cancer. From the 5' RACE reads, TCRdb called clonotypes with MiXCR, one entry per CDR3 protein. The sample yields about 27,000 distinct CDR3 sequences, about 5.2% seen once. Here the sequenced sample was PBMCs, taken at follow-up. The receptors here all came from a female donor with early-stage non-small cell lung cancer. CDR3s include the opening cysteine and the closing phenylalanine or tryptophan. Expanded clones are given a class, and other clones once, few, many or no size at all.

CDR3aa: CASSLGTVETQYF; abundance: many; j_gene: TRBJ2-5; v_gene: TRBV7-2
CDR3aa: CASSQSGTGGENIQYF; abundance: many; j_gene: TRBJ2-4; v_gene: TRBV4-1
CDR3aa: CASSLAGGYEQYF; abundance: few; j_gene: TRBJ2-7; v_gene: TRBV7-9
CDR3aa: CASSRTDRDTQYF; abundance: -; j_gene: TRBJ2-5; v_gene: TRBV6-2/TRBV6-3
CDR3aa: CSAMLYLEHGKKLFF; abundance: many; j_gene: TRBJ1-4; v_gene: TRBV20-1
CDR3aa: CSARRGSSGVLGTDTQYF; abundance: -; j_gene: TRBJ2-3; v_gene: TRBV20-1
CDR3aa: CASRGEEFQETQYF; abundance: many; j_gene: TRBJ2-5; v_gene: TRBV2
CDR3aa: CASSPSTGGVYTIYF; abundance: few; j_gene: TRBJ1-3; v_gene: TRBV7-2
CDR3aa: CASSLGATRGGSGNTIYF; abundance: few; j_gene: TRBJ1-3; v_gene: TRBV7-8
CDR3aa: CASSTGTSGSKYEQYF; abundance: many; j_gene: TRBJ2-7; v_gene: TRBV7-3
CDR3aa: CASSLALGQGTYEQYF; abundance: few; j_gene: TRBJ2-7; v_gene: TRBV7-9
CDR3aa: CASSLAPGVETQYF; abundance: many; j_gene: TRBJ2-5; v_gene: TRBV5-5
CDR3aa: CASSVGKFDSPLHF; abundance: many; j_gene: TRBJ1-6; v_gene: TRBV9
CDR3aa: CASSAGQGRGDEQYF; abundance: many; j_gene: TRBJ2-7; v_gene: TRBV9
CDR3aa: CASSSPGQRAGNEQYF; abundance: many; j_gene: TRBJ2-7; v_gene: TRBV6-2/TRBV6-3
CDR3aa: CSARTELGNTIYF; abundance: many; j_gene: TRBJ1-3; v_gene: TRBV20-1